This T cell receptor (beta chain) was identified in a study of T cell repertoires in cytomegalovirus infection. The wider study: Matching HLA type, along with CMV infection, was indicated by public TCR beta signatures.

In this sample, this clonotype turned up many times. TCRdb redid the calling of the reads with MiXCR, one entry per CDR3 protein. The sample yields a few hundred thousand distinct CDR3 sequences, less than 9.5% seen once. Material: PBMCs. The origin of this receptor is a human donor in good health (CMV status not recorded). Some clones in this sample may be carry-over from other donors' samples.

In DNA form, the CDR3 reads TGTGCCAGCAGTTCCGCCCAGGGATACGAGCAGTACTTC. Translating it yields CASSSAQGYEQYF. The genes are TRBV7-2 and TRBJ2-7; D might be TRBD1 (5 bases). This CDR3 spans 13 amino acids. The V end lost 6 bases, the J end lost 4 bases, and 13 bases lay between the germline ends. The germline V gene encodes CDR1 SGHTA and CDR2 FQGNSA.